Below are 30 T cell receptor beta chains sequenced from a single sample in a study of T cells in Graves' hyperthyroidism and ophthalmopathy. It was RNA transcripts that yielded the amplified TCR beta CDR3 regions. Primed by the HTBI set, a first-round RT-PCR was run on the TCR CDR3. TCRdb reanalysed the multiplex PCR reads using MiXCR and keeps one entry per CDR3 protein. The sample has about 700,000 distinct CDR3 sequences, 11% to 15% seen once. Sequencing was performed on blood. These receptor sequences come from a woman younger than 35 with Graves' hyperthyroidism.

The chain is built from TRBV27 and TRBJ2-6; possibly TRBD2 for D (6 bases). The CDR3 runs 21 residues. V was cut by 3 bases and J by 2 bases, with 26 bases left in between. The germline V gene has CDR1 MNHEY and CDR2 SMNVEV (reference sequence). CDR3 sequence: CASSFALSVGEDPTGANVLTF. CDR3 coding DNA: TGTGCCAGCAGTTTTGCTCTGTCGGTGGGGGAGGATCCAACTGGGGCCAACGTCCTGACTTTC.

Points on this clonotype: A clone one base away is much larger, so this may be a read error. V gene TRBV14 combines with J gene TRBJ2-7; no clear D gene. The germline V gene encodes CDR1 SGHDN and CDR2 FVKESK. CDR3 length equals 14 residues. Trimming removed 1 base at V and 7 bases at J, with 14 bases between. The CDR3 is CASSQGVGIREQYF. The CDR3, as DNA: TGTGCCAGCAGCCAAGGCGTGGGGATCCGTGAGCAGTACTTC.

The table lists this clonotype with many counts. CDR3 nucleotides: TGTGCCAGTAGTATAGGACAGACAAACACTGAAGCTTTCTTT. Residues: CASSIGQTNTEAFF. The chain employs TRBV19 and TRBJ1-1; D may be TRBD1 (5 bases). Germline CDR1 is LNHDA and CDR2 is SQIVND (reference sequence). V was pared by 1 base and J by 2 bases, with 8 bases between. There are 14 residues in the CDR3. The whole variable domain, remainder taken from reference TRBV19 and TRBJ1-1, is DGGITQSPKYLFRKEGQNVTLSCEQNLNHDAMYWYRQDPGQGLRLIYYSQIVNDFQKGDIAEGYSVSREKKESFPLTVTSAQKNPTAFYLCASSIGQTNTEAFFGQGTRLTVV.

This clonotype was seen a few times. The CDR3 nucleotides read TGTGCCAGCAGCGTAGAAGCTAGCGCCGGGGAGGGGGATGAGCAGTTCTTC. This codes for CASSVEASAGEGDEQFF. This chain uses TRBV9 with TRBJ2-1, with D possibly being TRBD2 (7 bases). The germline V and J ends were trimmed by 0 bases and 8 bases, with 21 bases remaining between them. The CDR3 runs to 17 residues. The germline CDR1 and CDR2 sequences are SGDLS and YYNGEE. The entire variable domain, with the rest obtained from reference TRBV9 and TRBJ2-1, is as follows: DSGVTQTPKHLITATGQRVTLRCSPRSGDLSVYWYQQSLDQGLQFLIQYYNGEERAKGNILERFSAQQFPDLHSELNLSSLELGDSALYFCASSVEASAGEGDEQFFGPGTRLTVL.

This clonotype appeared a few times. CDR3 amino acids: CASSLSGTSGSFEFF. The CDR3 bases are TGTGCCAGCAGCCTCTCCGGGACTAGCGGGAGTTTTGAGTTCTTC. The gene calls are TRBV12-3 or TRBV12-4 and TRBJ2-1; TRBD2 matches 14 bases. The length of the CDR3 is 15 residues. Losses at the gene ends were 6 bases for V and 14 bases for J; bases not matched to a gene: 12.

This clonotype was counted only a few times. The V call is TRBV11-3, the J call TRBJ2-1, with 7 bases that match TRBD2. Germline CDR1 SGHNT, CDR2 YENEEA. V shed 5 bases, J shed 6 bases, and the junction held 19 bases outside the gene matches. This CDR3 has 18 residues. The CDR3: CASSGYGLTGTTSNEQFF. The CDR3 nucleotides read TGTGCCAGCAGCGGTTACGGACTAACCGGGACTACCTCCAATGAGCAGTTCTTC.

This clonotype was counted at least ten times. Here the CDR3 reads CASSLDVPIDTDTQYF. The CDR3 DNA follows: TGCGCCAGCAGCTTGGATGTGCCGATCGATACAGATACGCAGTATTTT. The chain has TRBV5-1 and TRBJ2-3; no reliable D call. The CDR3 is 16 residues long. Trimming cost V 0 bases and J 3 bases, with 14 bases left between them. CDR1 is SGHRS and CDR2 is YFSETQ in the germline V gene.

The chain recombines TRBV20-1 with TRBJ1-2; D is unresolved. Trimming stripped 6 bases from V and 2 bases from J, with 13 bases between. From germline, CDR1 is DFQATT and CDR2 SNEGSKA (reference sequence). The CDR3 has 13 residues. CDR3 residues: CSALAAGNYGYTF. The CDR3 DNA is TGCAGTGCGCTTGCCGCAGGAAACTATGGCTACACCTTC.

J is TRBJ1-1 and V is TRBV20-1, with D hard to call. Germline V gives CDR1 DFQATT, CDR2 SNEGSKA (reference sequence). The CDR3 covers 11 residues. V shed 3 bases and J shed 8 bases, with 10 bases lying between them. The CDR3 DNA follows: TGCAGTGCTAGTTCGGCGAGGGAAGCTTTCTTT. It specifies CSASSAREAFF.

This clonotype occurred many times. The genes are TRBV5-1 and TRBJ1-4; 10 bases map to TRBD1. The CDR3 runs to 15 residues. CDR1 and CDR2 from the germline V gene are SGHRS and YFSETQ. The V and J ends lost 2 bases and 8 bases, in that order; junction bases with no gene match: 6. The CDR3 reads CASSLPGQGNEKLFF. DNA for the CDR3: TGCGCCAGCAGCTTACCGGGACAGGGGAACGAAAAACTGTTTTTT.

This clonotype was seen many times. The chain is built from TRBV4-1 and TRBJ2-1; tentative D call: TRBD2 (6 bases). Trimming took 4 bases from V and 5 from J, leaving 15 bases between them. This CDR3 comprises 15 residues. CDR1 and CDR2 from the germline V gene are MGHRA and YSYEKL. CDR3 sequence: CASSPMGLGHNEQFF. CDR3 in DNA: TGCGCCAGCAGCCCCATGGGACTCGGCCACAATGAGCAGTTCTTC.

This clonotype was seen many times. The chain is built from TRBV7-3 and TRBJ1-1; D is possibly TRBD1 (6 bases). The V end lost 5 bases, the J end lost 5 bases, and 18 bases lay between the germline ends. This CDR3 spans 15 amino acids. CDR1 SGHTA and CDR2 FQGTGA come from the germline V gene. In DNA, the CDR3 is TGTGCCAGCAGCCCCACGGGGGGGGCGAAGACTGAAGCTTTCTTT. Translated: CASSPTGGAKTEAFF.

This clonotype was observed at least ten times. This chain connects TRBV30 to TRBJ1-5; D possibly corresponds to TRBD1 (5 bases). The germline gives CDR1 GTSNPN, CDR2 SVGIG (reference sequence). The germline V and J ends were trimmed by 1 base and 4 bases, with 8 bases remaining between them. CDR3 size: 13 residues. The CDR3 nucleotides read TGTGCCTGGAGTGCGGCAGGGAATCAGCCCCAGCATTTT. Residues: CAWSAAGNQPQHF.

Regarding this clonotype: One end of the junction fails to match germline, which may point to a read error. The chain recombines TRBV24-1 with TRBJ2-3, with D maybe TRBD1 (5 bases). From germline, CDR1 is KGHDR and CDR2 SFDVKD. This CDR3 spans 16 amino acids. CDR3 sequence (DNA): TGTGCCACCAGTGATTTTGAAACGTGGGGCACAGATGCGCAGTATTTT. It codes for CATSDFETWGTDAQYF.

The chain employs TRBV19 and TRBJ2-5; no firm D call. Trimming removed 5 bases from V and 4 bases from J, with 11 bases in between. The CDR3 loop spans 13 amino acids. Germline V gene lookup returns CDR1 LNHDA and CDR2 SQIVND (reference sequence). The CDR3 here is CASSGLMIETQYF. Written as DNA, the CDR3 is TGTGCCAGTAGTGGATTGATGATAGAGACCCAGTACTTC.

Only a few counts were recorded for this clonotype. The chain uses TRBV10-3 and TRBJ2-7; D gene ambiguous. Germline CDR1 is ENHRY and CDR2 is SYGVKD. The CDR3 is 12 residues long. Deletions cut 2 bases from V and 4 bases from J, with 6 bases between. CDR3 sequence: CAISEVEYEQYF. The CDR3 coding sequence is TGTGCCATCAGTGAGGTTGAATACGAGCAGTACTTC.

V gene TRBV20-1 combines with J gene TRBJ2-2, with TRBD2 matching 9 bases. Germline V gene data show CDR1 as DFQATT and CDR2 as SNEGSKA (reference sequence). This CDR3 has 15 amino acids. V lost 5 bases to trimming and J lost 7 bases; unmatched junction nucleotides: 11. CDR3 loop: CSALSGASGNGELFF. CDR3 coding DNA: TGCAGTGCTCTTTCAGGGGCTAGCGGGAACGGGGAGCTGTTTTTT.

The chain recombines TRBV2 with TRBJ2-7; D unresolved. V lost 6 bases and J lost 3, with 12 bases in between. The germline V gene encodes CDR1 SNHLY and CDR2 FYNNEI. The CDR3 totals 13 residues. Here the CDR3 reads CASRVDGFYEQYF. The CDR3 coding sequence is TGTGCCAGCAGGGTGGACGGCTTCTACGAGCAGTACTTC.

This clonotype was detected ten times or more. The chain combines TRBV7-3 with TRBJ2-3; a weak D match, TRBD1 (5 bases). The V end was cut by 5 bases, the J end by 1 base, with 13 bases between. This CDR3 has 15 amino acids. The germline gives CDR1 SGHTA, CDR2 FQGTGA. Here the CDR3 reads CASSDVGQGTDTQYF. DNA of the CDR3: TGTGCCAGCAGCGACGTGGGGCAGGGCACAGATACGCAGTATTTT.

This clonotype was detected many times. The rearrangement joins TRBV12-3 or TRBV12-4 to TRBJ2-5, with D perhaps matching TRBD2 (7 bases). Trimming shortened V by 6 bases and J by 5 bases, and 10 bases separated the two germline ends. This CDR3 comprises 12 residues. This chain's CDR3 is CASRGGVETQYF. The DNA of the CDR3 is TGTGCCAGCAGAGGGGGGGTGGAGACCCAGTACTTC.

In this sample, this clonotype turned up a few times. J is TRBJ2-1 and V is TRBV20-1, with 7 bases fitting TRBD2. Germline assignment: CDR1 DFQATT and CDR2 SNEGSKA (reference sequence). This CDR3 has 16 residues. The J segment lost 9 bases and the V segment lost 3 bases, leaving 17 bases of the junction unmatched. The DNA of the CDR3 is TGCAGTGCTAGCGACCTGAAGCGGGAAAGGGTAGGTGAGCAGTTCTTC. It encodes CSASDLKRERVGEQFF.

This chain uses TRBV28 with TRBJ2-1; 15 bases are a match to TRBD2. The CDR3 runs 16 residues. Germline CDR1 reads MDHEN; CDR2 reads SYDVKM. Trimming took 3 bases from V and 12 from J; bases not matched to a gene: 9. This CDR3 is CASSFDGLAGGPGQFF. In DNA form, the CDR3 reads TGTGCCAGCAGTTTCGATGGACTAGCGGGAGGGCCGGGGCAGTTCTTC.

This clonotype was counted between two and nine times. The chain recombines TRBV19 with TRBJ2-1; tentatively, D is TRBD2 (8 bases). The CDR3 runs 16 residues. Germline V gene lookup returns CDR1 LNHDA and CDR2 SQIVND (reference sequence). V was pared by 6 bases and J by 8 bases, with 23 bases between. The DNA for the CDR3 is TGTGCCAGTAGCAGGGGGACTAGTGCCGGGAGGGATGAGCAGTTCTTC. It translates to CASSRGTSAGRDEQFF. The full variable domain, with the rest looked up from reference TRBV19 and TRBJ2-1, is DGGITQSPKYLFRKEGQNVTLSCEQNLNHDAMYWYRQDPGQGLRLIYYSQIVNDFQKGDIAEGYSVSREKKESFPLTVTSAQKNPTAFYLCASSRGTSAGRDEQFFGPGTRLTVL.

Comment on this clonotype: This may come from a read error, since a much larger clone is one base off. The genes are TRBV29-1 and TRBJ1-1, with no clear D. The V gene's germline CDR1 is SQVTM and CDR2 ANQGSEA. This CDR3 has 13 amino acids. CDR3 residues: CSVEEGVNTGAFF. The CDR3 DNA reads TGCAGCGTTGAGGAAGGAGTCAACACTGGAGCTTTCTTT. Together with reference TRBV29-1 and TRBJ1-1, the CDR3 gives the full variable domain: SAVISQKPSRDICQRGTSLTIQCQVDSQVTMMFWYRQQPGQSLTLIATANQGSEATYESGFVIDKFPISRPNLTFSTLTVSNMSPEDSSIYLCSVEEGVNTGAFFGQGTRLTVV.

This clonotype was observed at least ten times. The V gene is TRBV10-3, the J gene TRBJ1-1; the D gene is possibly TRBD1 (6 bases). This CDR3 has 13 amino acids. The V end lost 11 bases, the J end lost 1 base, and 14 bases lay between the germline ends. Germline lookup yields CDR1 ENHRY and CDR2 SYGVKD. CDR3 loop: CAAHGQSNTEAFF. The CDR3 DNA reads as TGTGCCGCCCACGGACAGTCGAACACTGAAGCTTTCTTT.

This clonotype came up many times. The J gene is TRBJ1-2, the V gene TRBV4-1; 11 nucleotides match TRBD1. CDR1 and CDR2 from the germline V gene are MGHRA and YSYEKL. Unmatched junction bases numbered 3, after V lost 5 bases and J lost 7 bases. This CDR3 has 13 amino acids. In DNA form, the CDR3 reads TGCGCCAGCAGCGACGGGACAGGGGGTGGCTACACCTTC. It encodes CASSDGTGGGYTF.

The chain recombines TRBV12-3 or TRBV12-4 with TRBJ1-5, with D hard to call. The CDR3 has 13 amino acids. Between the trimmed V and J ends, which lost 6 bases and 3 bases, there was a span of 9 bases. Here the CDR3 reads CASSPTPNQPQHF. The CDR3 DNA reads as TGTGCCAGCAGCCCGACCCCCAATCAGCCCCAGCATTTT.

This clonotype has a handful of counts. This rearrangement joins TRBV5-1 to TRBJ2-2; D unresolved. V gave up 1 base and J gave up 0 bases, with 7 bases separating them. This CDR3 has 15 residues. CDR1 is SGHRS, CDR2 YFSETQ, per germline. The CDR3 sequence is CASSLLTSNTGELFF. The DNA for the CDR3 is TGCGCCAGCAGCTTGCTGACCTCGAACACCGGGGAGCTGTTTTTT.

With regard to this clonotype: A read error may explain this, as a much larger clone is one base away. As the CDR3 is not closed by the conserved phenylalanine or tryptophan, this likely results from a read error. The V call is TRBV7-9, the J call TRBJ1-1; D unclear. Germline assignment: CDR1 SEHNR and CDR2 FQNEAQ (reference sequence). This CDR3 comprises 15 residues. V lost 5 bases and J lost 1, with 14 bases in between. The CDR3 nucleotides read TGTGCCAGCAGCCGGGCCCGAACAGCGAACACTGAAGCTTTCTTA. It encodes CASSRARTANTEAFL.

V and J are TRBV9 and TRBJ2-7; D gene ambiguous. The length of the CDR3 is 15 residues. The V gene's germline CDR1 is SGDLS and CDR2 YYNGEE. Trimming shortened V by 0 bases and J by 7 bases, and 17 bases separated the two germline ends. Written as DNA, the CDR3 is TGTGCCAGCAGCGTAGGGGTATCAACGTATTTGGAGCAGTACTTC. This sequence encodes CASSVGVSTYLEQYF.